This T cell receptor beta chain was recorded in a study of OX40 agonist ivuxolimab in advanced cancers. Germline CDR1 SGHAT, CDR2 FQNNGV. V was clipped by 5 bases and J by 1 base, with 8 bases between them. The CDR3 runs 13 residues. Some clones are missing from TCRdb's copy, which holds only in-frame ones; the method was immunoSEQ multiplex PCR. Of about 78,000 clones listed, roughly 91% are singletons. The investigators sampled blood at baseline, at cycle 4 day 1, and at cycle 7 day 1. This material consisted of CD4+ or CD8+ T cells sorted from blood, taken in a trial of the OX40 agonist ivuxolimab. The gene calls are TRBV11-2 and TRBJ1-1; no clear D. The source of this sequence is an adult with an advanced solid tumor such as melanoma, head and neck, liver or kidney cancer. The CDR3 sequence is CASSKIGNTEAFF. In nucleotides, the CDR3 is TGTGCCAGCAGCAAAATTGGGAACACTGAAGCTTTCTTT.